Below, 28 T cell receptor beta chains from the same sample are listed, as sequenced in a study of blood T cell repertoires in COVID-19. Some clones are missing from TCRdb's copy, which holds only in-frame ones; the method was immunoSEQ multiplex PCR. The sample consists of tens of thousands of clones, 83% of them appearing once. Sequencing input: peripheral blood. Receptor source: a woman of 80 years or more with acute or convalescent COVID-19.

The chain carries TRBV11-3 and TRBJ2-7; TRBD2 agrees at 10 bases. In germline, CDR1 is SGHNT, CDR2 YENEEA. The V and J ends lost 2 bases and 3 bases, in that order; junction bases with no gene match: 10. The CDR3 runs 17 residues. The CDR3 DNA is TGTGCCAGCAGCTTAATCCGGGCTAGCGGGGGATACTACGAGCAGTACTTC. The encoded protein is CASSLIRASGGYYEQYF.

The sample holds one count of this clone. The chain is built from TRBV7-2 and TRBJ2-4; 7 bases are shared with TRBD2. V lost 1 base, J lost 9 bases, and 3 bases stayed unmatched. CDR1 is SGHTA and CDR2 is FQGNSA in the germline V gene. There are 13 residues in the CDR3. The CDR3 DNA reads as TGTGCCAGCAGCTTAGAGCGGGGTGCCATTCAGTACTTC. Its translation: CASSLERGAIQYF. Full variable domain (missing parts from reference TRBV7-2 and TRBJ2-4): GAGVSQSPSNKVTEKGKDVELRCDPISGHTALYWYRQSLGQGLEFLIYFQGNSAPDKSGLPSDRFSAERTGGSVSTLTIQRTQQEDSAVYLCASSLERGAIQYFGAGTRLSVL.

CDR3 in DNA: TGTGCCAGCAGTTTACCTCTCCGGACAGGGAACACTGAAGCTTTCTTT. This codes for CASSLPLRTGNTEAFF. The chain is built from TRBV28 and TRBJ1-1; 7 nucleotides agree with TRBD1. V was pared by 2 bases and J by 1 base, with 7 bases of the junction left unmatched. This CDR3 is 16 amino acids long. Germline loops: CDR1 MDHEN, CDR2 SYDVKM. Combining the CDR3 with reference TRBV28 and TRBJ1-1 gives the whole variable domain DVKVTQSSRYLVKRTGEKVFLECVQDMDHENMFWYRQDPGLGLRLIYFSYDVKMKEKGDIPEGYSVSREKKERFSLILESASTNQTSMYLCASSLPLRTGNTEAFFGQGTRLTVV.

The CDR3 spells CASSLRAGANTGELFF. CDR3 sequence (DNA): TGTGCCAGCAGCTTAAGGGCAGGGGCGAACACCGGGGAGCTGTTTTTT. The genes are TRBV7-2 and TRBJ2-2; a possible D gene is TRBD1 (6 bases). This CDR3 has 16 residues. V lost 2 bases and J 0 bases, leaving 10 bases between the germline ends. In germline, CDR1 is SGHTA, CDR2 FQGNSA.

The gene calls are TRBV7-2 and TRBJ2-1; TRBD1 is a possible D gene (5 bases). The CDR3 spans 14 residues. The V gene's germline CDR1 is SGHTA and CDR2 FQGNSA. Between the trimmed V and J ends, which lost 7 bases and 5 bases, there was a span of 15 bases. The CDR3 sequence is CASTRTTDNNEQFF. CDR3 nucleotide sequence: TGTGCCAGCACCCGAACGACGGACAACAATGAGCAGTTCTTC.

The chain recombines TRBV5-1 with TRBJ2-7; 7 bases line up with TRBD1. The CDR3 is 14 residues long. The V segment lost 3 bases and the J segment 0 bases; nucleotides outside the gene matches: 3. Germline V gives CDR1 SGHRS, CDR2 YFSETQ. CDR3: CASSSTGPSYEQYF. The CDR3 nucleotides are TGCGCCAGCAGCTCGACAGGGCCCTCCTACGAGCAGTACTTC.

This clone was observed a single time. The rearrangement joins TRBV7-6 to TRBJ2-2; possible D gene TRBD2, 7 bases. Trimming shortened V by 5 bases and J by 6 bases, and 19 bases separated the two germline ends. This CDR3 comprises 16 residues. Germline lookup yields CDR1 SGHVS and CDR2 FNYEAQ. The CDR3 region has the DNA TGTGCCAGCAGCCATGGGGGGGCCAATGGGGCCGGGGAGCTGTTTTTT. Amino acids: CASSHGGANGAGELFF.

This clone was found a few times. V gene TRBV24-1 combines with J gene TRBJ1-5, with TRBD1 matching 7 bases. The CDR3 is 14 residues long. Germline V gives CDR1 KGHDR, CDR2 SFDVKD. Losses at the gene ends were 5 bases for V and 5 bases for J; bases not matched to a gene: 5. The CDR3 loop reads CATSGRGDDQPQHF. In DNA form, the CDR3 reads TGTGCCACCAGTGGCAGGGGGGATGATCAGCCCCAGCATTTT.

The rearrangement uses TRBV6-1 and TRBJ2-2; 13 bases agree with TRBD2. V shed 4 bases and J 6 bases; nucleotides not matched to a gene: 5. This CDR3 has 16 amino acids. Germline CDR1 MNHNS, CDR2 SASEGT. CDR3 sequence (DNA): TGTGCCAGCAGTGGATTTACTAGCGGGAGGGCCGGGGAGCTGTTTTTT. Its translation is CASSGFTSGRAGELFF.

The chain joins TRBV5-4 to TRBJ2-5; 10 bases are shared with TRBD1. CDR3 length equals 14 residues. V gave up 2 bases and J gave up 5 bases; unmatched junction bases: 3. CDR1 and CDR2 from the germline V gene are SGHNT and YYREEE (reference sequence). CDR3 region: CASSFVDRGETQYF. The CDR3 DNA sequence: TGTGCCAGCAGCTTTGTGGACAGGGGGGAGACCCAGTACTTC.

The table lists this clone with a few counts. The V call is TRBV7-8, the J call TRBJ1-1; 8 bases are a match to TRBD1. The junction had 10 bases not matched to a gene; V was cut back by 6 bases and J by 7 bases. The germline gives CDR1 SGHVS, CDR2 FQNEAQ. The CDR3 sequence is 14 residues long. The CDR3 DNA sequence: TGTGCCAGCAGGTCCTGGACAGGGCAGGATGAAGCTTTCTTT. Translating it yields CASRSWTGQDEAFF.

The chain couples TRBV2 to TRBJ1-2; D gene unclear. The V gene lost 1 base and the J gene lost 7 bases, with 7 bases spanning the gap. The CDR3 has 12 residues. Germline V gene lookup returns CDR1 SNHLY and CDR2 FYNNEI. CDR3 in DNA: TGTGCCAGCAGTGAAGGGGCATCTGGCTACACCTTC. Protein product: CASSEGASGYTF.

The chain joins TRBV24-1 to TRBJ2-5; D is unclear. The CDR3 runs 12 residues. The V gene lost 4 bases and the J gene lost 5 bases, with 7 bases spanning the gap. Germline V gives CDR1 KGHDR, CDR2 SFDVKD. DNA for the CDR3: TGTGCCACCAGTGACCAACGGGAGACCCAGTACTTC. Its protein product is CATSDQRETQYF.

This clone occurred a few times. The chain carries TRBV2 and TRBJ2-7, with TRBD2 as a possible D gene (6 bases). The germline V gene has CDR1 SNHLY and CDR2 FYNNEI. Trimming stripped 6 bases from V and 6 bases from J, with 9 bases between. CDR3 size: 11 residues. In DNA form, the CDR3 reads TGTGCCAGCAGGAGGGGAGGCGAGCAGTACTTC. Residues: CASRRGGEQYF.

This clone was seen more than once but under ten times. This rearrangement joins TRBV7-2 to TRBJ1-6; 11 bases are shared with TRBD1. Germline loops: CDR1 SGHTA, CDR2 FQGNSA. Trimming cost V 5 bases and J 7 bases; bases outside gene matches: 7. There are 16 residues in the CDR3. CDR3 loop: CASSTRTGGGNSPLHF. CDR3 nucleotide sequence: TGTGCCAGCAGCACCAGGACAGGGGGCGGGAATTCACCCCTCCACTTT.

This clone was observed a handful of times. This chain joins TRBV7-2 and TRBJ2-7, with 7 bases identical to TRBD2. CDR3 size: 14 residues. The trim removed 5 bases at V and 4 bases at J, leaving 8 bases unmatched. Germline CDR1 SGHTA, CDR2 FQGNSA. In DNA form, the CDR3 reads TGTGCCAGCAGCCCCCAGGCTAGCGGTTACGAGCAGTACTTC. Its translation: CASSPQASGYEQYF.

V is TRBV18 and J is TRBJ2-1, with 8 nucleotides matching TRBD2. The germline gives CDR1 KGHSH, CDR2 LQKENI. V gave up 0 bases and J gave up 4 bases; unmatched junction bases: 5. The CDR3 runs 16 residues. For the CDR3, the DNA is TGTGCCAGCTCACCACCCCCGGGAGGGCCGTACAATGAGCAGTTCTTC. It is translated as CASSPPPGGPYNEQFF.

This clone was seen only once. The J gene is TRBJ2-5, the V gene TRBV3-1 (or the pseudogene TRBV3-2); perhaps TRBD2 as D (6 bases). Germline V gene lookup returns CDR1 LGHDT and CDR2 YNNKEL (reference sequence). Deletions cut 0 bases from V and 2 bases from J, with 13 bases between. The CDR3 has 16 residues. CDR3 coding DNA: TGTGCCAGCAGCCAAGATAAAAGGAGGGGACAAGAGACCCAGTACTTC. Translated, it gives CASSQDKRRGQETQYF.

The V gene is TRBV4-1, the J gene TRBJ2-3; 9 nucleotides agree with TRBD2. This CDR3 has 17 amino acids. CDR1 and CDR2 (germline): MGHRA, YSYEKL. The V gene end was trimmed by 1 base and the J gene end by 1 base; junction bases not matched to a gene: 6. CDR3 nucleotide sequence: TGCGCCAGCAGCCAAGGACTAGCGGTCGTGGGCACAGATACGCAGTATTTT. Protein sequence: CASSQGLAVVGTDTQYF.

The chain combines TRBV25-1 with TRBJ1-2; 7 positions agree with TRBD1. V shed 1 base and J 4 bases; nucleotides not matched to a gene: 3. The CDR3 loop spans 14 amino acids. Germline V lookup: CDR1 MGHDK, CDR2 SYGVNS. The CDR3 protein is CASSESGGSYGYTF. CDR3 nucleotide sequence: TGTGCCAGCAGTGAATCAGGGGGAAGCTATGGCTACACCTTC.

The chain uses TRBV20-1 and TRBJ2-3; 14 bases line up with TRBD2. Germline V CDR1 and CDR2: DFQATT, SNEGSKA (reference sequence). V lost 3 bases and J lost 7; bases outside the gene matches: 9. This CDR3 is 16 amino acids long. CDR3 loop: CSASRGTSGRTHTQYF. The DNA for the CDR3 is TGCAGTGCTAGTAGAGGGACTAGCGGGAGAACCCATACGCAGTATTTT.

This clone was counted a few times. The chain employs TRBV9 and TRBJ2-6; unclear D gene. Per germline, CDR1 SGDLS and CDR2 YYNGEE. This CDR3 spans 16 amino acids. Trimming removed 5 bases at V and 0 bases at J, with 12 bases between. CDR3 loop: CASSRSSGSGANVLTF. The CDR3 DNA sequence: TGTGCCAGCAGTCGCTCTTCCGGCTCTGGGGCCAACGTCCTGACTTTC.

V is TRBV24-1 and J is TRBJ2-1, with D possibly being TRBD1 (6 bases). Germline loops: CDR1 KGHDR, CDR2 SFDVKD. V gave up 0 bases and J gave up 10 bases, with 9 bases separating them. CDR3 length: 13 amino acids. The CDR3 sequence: CATSDLEQGEQFF. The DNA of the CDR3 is TGTGCCACCAGTGATTTGGAACAGGGAGAGCAGTTCTTC.

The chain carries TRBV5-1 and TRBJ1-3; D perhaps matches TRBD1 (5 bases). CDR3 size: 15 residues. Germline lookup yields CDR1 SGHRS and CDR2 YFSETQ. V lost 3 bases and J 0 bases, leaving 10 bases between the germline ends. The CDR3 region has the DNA TGCGCCAGCAGCTGGGGGGGAAACTCTGGAAACACCATATATTTT. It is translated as CASSWGGNSGNTIYF. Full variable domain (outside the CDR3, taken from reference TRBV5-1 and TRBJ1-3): KAGVTQTPRYLIKTRGQQVTLSCSPISGHRSVSWYQQTPGQGLQFLFEYFSETQRNKGNFPGRFSGRQFSNSRSEMNVSTLELGDSALYLCASSWGGNSGNTIYFGEGSWLTVV.

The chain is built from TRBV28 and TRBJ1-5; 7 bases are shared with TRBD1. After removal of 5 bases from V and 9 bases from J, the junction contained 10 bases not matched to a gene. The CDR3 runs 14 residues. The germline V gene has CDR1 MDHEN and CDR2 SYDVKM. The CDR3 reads CASSPEGAFRPQHF. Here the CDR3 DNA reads TGTGCCAGCAGTCCCGAGGGGGCTTTTCGGCCCCAGCATTTT.

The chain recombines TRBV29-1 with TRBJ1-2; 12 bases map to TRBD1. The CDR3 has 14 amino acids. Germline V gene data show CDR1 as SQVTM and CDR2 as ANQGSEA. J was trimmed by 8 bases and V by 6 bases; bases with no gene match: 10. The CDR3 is CSVPPGQGALGYTF. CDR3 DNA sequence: TGCAGCGTACCTCCGGGACAGGGGGCATTAGGCTACACCTTC.

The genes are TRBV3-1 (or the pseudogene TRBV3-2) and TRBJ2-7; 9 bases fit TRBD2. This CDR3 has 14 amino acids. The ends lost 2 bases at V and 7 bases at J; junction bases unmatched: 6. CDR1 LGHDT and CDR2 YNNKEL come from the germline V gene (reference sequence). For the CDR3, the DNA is TGTGCCAGCAGCCAAATCGGGCTAGCGGGAGAGCAGTACTTC. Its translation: CASSQIGLAGEQYF.

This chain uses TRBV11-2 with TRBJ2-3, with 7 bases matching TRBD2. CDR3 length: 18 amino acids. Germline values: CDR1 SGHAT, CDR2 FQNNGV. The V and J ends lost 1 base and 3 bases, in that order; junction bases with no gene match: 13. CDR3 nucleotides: TGTGCCAGCAGCTTAGTCCACCGGGGCGGGAGATTAACAGATACGCAGTATTTT. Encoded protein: CASSLVHRGGRLTDTQYF.